Below, 11 T cell receptor beta chains from the same sample are listed, as sequenced in a study of control samples from healthy donors and cancer patients. TCRdb keeps only in-frame clones here, not all; method: immunoSEQ multiplex PCR. The top ten hold around 0.52% of the sample, which has 120,000 or so clones, about 92% seen once. The sequencing sample was made of PBMCs. These receptor sequences come from an elderly man with head and neck cancer.

The J gene is TRBJ1-3, the V gene TRBV19, with a weak D call TRBD1 (5 bases). V lost 9 bases and J 3 bases, leaving 15 bases between the germline ends. The CDR3 has 14 residues. Germline V gene sequence: CDR1 LNHDA, CDR2 SQIVND (reference sequence). The CDR3 DNA reads as TGTGCCAGCGCGCGGGGGGAATTTGGAAACACCATATATTTT. This codes for CASARGEFGNTIYF.

V usage is TRBV29-1 and J usage is TRBJ1-2, with 9 bases lining up with TRBD1. The CDR3 runs 13 residues. Germline V lookup: CDR1 SQVTM, CDR2 ANQGSEA. V dropped 6 bases and J dropped 2; count of bases not matched to a gene: 4. CDR3 DNA sequence: TGCAGCGTATCCGGGACAGGGAACTATGGCTACACCTTC. This gives the protein CSVSGTGNYGYTF.

This chain joins TRBV24-1 and TRBJ2-5, with TRBD1 identical over 11 bases. Germline V gene lookup returns CDR1 KGHDR and CDR2 SFDVKD. CDR3 length equals 15 residues. V gave up 4 bases and J gave up 4 bases; unmatched junction bases: 4. CDR3 sequence (DNA): TGTGCCACCAGTGACCCTGGGACAGGGGGAGAGACCCAGTACTTC. Its translation is CATSDPGTGGETQYF.

The V gene is TRBV10-2, the J gene TRBJ2-3; 7 nucleotides match TRBD1. The CDR3 is 14 amino acids. The germline V gene has CDR1 WSHSY and CDR2 SAAADI. V shed 5 bases, J shed 3 bases, and the junction held 5 bases outside the gene matches. The CDR3 coding sequence is TGCGCCAGCAGTCCCCGACAGGGAACAGATACGCAGTATTTT. Amino acids: CASSPRQGTDTQYF.

The table lists this clone with a count of one. This chain joins TRBV30 and TRBJ2-5; weak D call: TRBD2 (5 bases). CDR1 is GTSNPN, CDR2 SVGIG, per germline (reference sequence). This CDR3 is built from 16 residues. Trimming shortened V by 0 bases and J by 4 bases, and 18 bases separated the two germline ends. The CDR3 DNA reads TGTGCCTGGAGTGTACCTGTCGGGGTGTCGGGAGAGACCCAGTACTTC. It encodes CAWSVPVGVSGETQYF.

V and J are TRBV21-1 and TRBJ1-1. TRBV21-1 is assigned pseudogene status. The CDR3 is 16 amino acids. CDR3 sequence: CASSRGGRHMNTEAFF. CDR3 DNA sequence: TGTGCCAGCAGCAGGGGAGGGAGACACATGAACACTGAAGCTTTCTTT.

The V gene is TRBV30, the J gene TRBJ1-2; tentatively, D is TRBD1 (5 bases). Germline V CDR1 and CDR2: GTSNPN, SVGIG (reference sequence). The CDR3 has 13 amino acids. V dropped 3 bases and J dropped 11 bases, with 19 bases sitting between them. In DNA form, the CDR3 reads TGTGCCTGGAGATCCGCCGGAGGGGTGGGGTACACCTTC. Protein sequence: CAWRSAGGVGYTF.

The chain links TRBV2 to TRBJ2-1, with TRBD2 as a possible D gene (7 bases). CDR1 is SNHLY and CDR2 is FYNNEI in the germline V gene. V lost 7 bases and J lost 6, with 16 bases in between. The CDR3 runs to 14 residues. CDR3 loop: CASKGGGPGNEQFF. The CDR3 DNA sequence: TGTGCCAGCAAGGGGGGGGGCCCGGGCAATGAGCAGTTCTTC.

This chain joins TRBV5-1 and TRBJ2-1; no reliable D call. CDR1 and CDR2 from the germline V gene are SGHRS and YFSETQ. Trimming took off 3 bases at V and 0 bases at J, with 10 bases between the two ends. The CDR3 loop spans 15 amino acids. The CDR3 protein is CASSSVTSSYNEQFF. The CDR3 DNA is TGCGCCAGCAGCTCTGTGACCAGCTCCTACAATGAGCAGTTCTTC.

This chain uses TRBV5-1 with TRBJ2-5; D not certain. V was clipped by 0 bases and J by 1 base, with 7 bases between them. Germline CDR1 reads SGHRS; CDR2 reads YFSETQ. CDR3 size: 14 residues. Written as DNA, the CDR3 is TGCGCCAGCAGCTTGGTGGATGCCCAAGAGACCCAGTACTTC. Residues: CASSLVDAQETQYF.

The rearrangement links TRBV18 to TRBJ1-5; D remains unclear. There are 16 residues in the CDR3. Trimming removed 1 base at V and 0 bases at J, with 10 bases between. Per germline, CDR1 KGHSH and CDR2 LQKENI. CDR3 DNA: TGTGCCAGCTCACCACAGGAAGATGATAGCAATCAGCCCCAGCATTTT. Translating gives CASSPQEDDSNQPQHF. The full variable domain, with the rest looked up from reference TRBV18 and TRBJ1-5, is NAGVMQNPRHLVRRRGQEARLRCSPMKGHSHVYWYRQLPEEGLKFMVYLQKENIIDESGMPKERFSAEFPKEGPSILRIQQVVRGDSAAYFCASSPQEDDSNQPQHFGDGTRLSIL.